The present T cell receptor (beta chain) was sequenced within a study of identical twins. Overall study results and limits: The conclusions drew on cross-sectional statistical analysis instead of tracking the same donors.

This clonotype was counted only a few times. Antigen: not known. Unique molecular identifiers were present on the cDNA, which also gained a universal primer site by template switching. TCRdb reprocessed the 5' RACE reads via MiXCR and lists one record per CDR3 protein. The sample gives 700,000 or so distinct CDR3 sequences, 8.6% of which show up once; more than 0.75% is in the top ten. These records were also assigned to another study, of yellow fever vaccine responses in identical twins.

This clonotype was obtained from a woman between 18 and 29 years old in good health. The specimen was PBMCs.

The DNA of the CDR3 is TGTGCCAGCAGCACAGGGTTCTACGAGCAGTACTTC. It yields the protein CASSTGFYEQYF. The gene calls are TRBV6-2 or TRBV6-3 and TRBJ2-7; tentatively, D is TRBD1 (6 bases). With 6 bases removed from V and 3 bases from J, the gap between germline ends came to 9 bases. From germline, CDR1 is MNHEY and CDR2 SVGEGT. This CDR3 spans 12 amino acids.